This T cell receptor beta chain was sequenced during a study of CXCR3-negative and CXCR3-positive naive CD8 T cells. Subsets of CD8+ T cells were each sorted in triplicate at approximately 300,000 cells apiece. The germline CDR1 and CDR2 sequences are MNHEY and SVGEGT. The CDR3 is made up of 13 amino acids. The method, 5' RACE with UMI labels, was used to prepare the TRB cDNA libraries. From its re-call of the 5' RACE reads, TCRdb lists each CDR3 protein once, without DNA. The table for this sample gives over 100,000 distinct CDR3 sequences. Study-level results: Much lower diversity was found in memory CD8+ cells, while both naive subsets had comparably high diversity.

A remark on this clonotype: Its antigen is currently unknown.

The chain uses TRBV6-2 or TRBV6-3 and TRBJ2-3. This receptor was obtained from a human donor in good health. Some clones in this sample may be carry-over from other donors' samples. Sequencing input: naive CXCR3- CD8+ T cells from blood. As to subset: CD45RO-CCR7+CD27+CD95- naive CD8+ T cells lacking CXCR3 (TNR3-). The CDR3 here is CASSWVWGDTQYF.